The entry that follows covers one TCR beta chain sequence. The CDR3 runs to 12 residues. CDR1 and CDR2 (germline): GTSNPN, SVGIG (reference sequence). The ends lost 5 bases at V and 4 bases at J; junction bases unmatched: 0. The data were obtained in a study of blood T cell repertoires in COVID-19. Study at large: The samples span acute and convalescent COVID-19 from the United States, Italy and Spain. Sources were T cells, B-cell-depleted T cells, or PBMCs; the material itself was cDNA or gDNA.

Some clones are missing from TCRdb's copy, which holds only in-frame ones; the method was immunoSEQ multiplex PCR. The sample contains 45,000 to 65,000 clones, nearly 90% of which appear only once. This receptor was identified in an elderly man with active or convalescent COVID-19. The source material was peripheral blood. The chain joins TRBV30 to TRBJ1-5, with TRBD1 matching 9 bases. The CDR3 coding sequence is TGTGCCTGGGGACAGGGGAATCAGCCCCAGCATTTT. It encodes CAWGQGNQPQHF.